This T cell receptor beta chain was recorded in a study of cytomegalovirus exposure and HLA in healthy donors. Study-wide results and caveats: The later analysis indicated that the majority of CMV-associated TCR beta chains appeared HLA-restricted. Clonal expansion was found to be greater in HLA-associated TCR beta chains than in equally common others in a later analysis. HLA-A and HLA-B allele assignments for most subjects were reportedly predicted accurately using TCR beta sequences.

Germline loops: CDR1 SGDLS, CDR2 YYNGEE. This CDR3 is built from 14 residues. Trimming shortened V by 7 bases and J by 2 bases, and 12 bases separated the two germline ends. Worth noting for this clone: Its antigen is unknown.

PCR employed 60 Vbeta and 13 Jbeta primers. Per the original methods: In a later analysis, some 80 million unique TCR beta chains included roughly 11 million shared by two or more donors. Clones were sequenced by immunoSEQ multiplex PCR, and TCRdb holds only the in-frame ones, with some missing. For V, J and clone size, that table is used; D and trimming come from the DNA. The sample contains 110,000 to 150,000 clones, 75% to 85% of which appear only once. The chain links TRBV9 to TRBJ2-2; TRBD1 is a possible D gene (7 bases). The sample consisted of PBMCs. The TCR comes from a woman aged 18-29 years in good health and CMV-seropositive. Here the CDR3 reads CASGGTANTGELFF. The DNA for the CDR3 is TGTGCCAGCGGGGGGACAGCTAACACCGGGGAGCTGTTTTTT.